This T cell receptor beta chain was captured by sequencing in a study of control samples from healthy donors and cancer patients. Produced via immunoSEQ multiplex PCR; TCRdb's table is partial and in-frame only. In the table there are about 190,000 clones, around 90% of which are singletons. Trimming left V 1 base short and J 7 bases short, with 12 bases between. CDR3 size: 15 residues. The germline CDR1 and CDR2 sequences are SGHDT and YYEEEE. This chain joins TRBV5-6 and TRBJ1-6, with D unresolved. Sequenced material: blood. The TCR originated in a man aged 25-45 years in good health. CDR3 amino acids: CASSLLDGNNSPLHF. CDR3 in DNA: TGTGCCAGCAGCTTGCTTGATGGTAACAATTCACCCCTCCACTTT.